The 2 T cell receptor beta chains listed next were all sequenced from one sample in a study of blood T cells in healthy people across ages. Together with a sample-barcoded 5' primer, a J-beta primer mix was included in a second PCR lasting about 7 to 12 cycles. A single record per CDR3 protein comes from TCRdb applying MiXCR to the 5' RACE reads. The data contain 700,000 to 950,000 distinct CDR3 sequences, roughly 45% of them singletons. The sample taken for sequencing was blood. The receptor source for this set is a woman aged 60 to 75 in good health.

The rearrangement links TRBV7-9 to TRBJ2-1; 7 nucleotides agree with TRBD1. The CDR3 loop spans 14 amino acids. Trimming took 3 bases from V and 8 from J; bases not matched to a gene: 7. Germline loops: CDR1 SEHNR, CDR2 FQNEAQ (reference sequence). The CDR3, as DNA: TGTGCCAGCAGCTTGGGGACAGAGGGGGATGAGCAGTTCTTC. Encoded protein: CASSLGTEGDEQFF. Variable domain in full (rest from reference TRBV7-9 and TRBJ2-1): DTGVSQNPRHKITKRGQNVTFRCDPISEHNRLYWYRQTLGQGPEFLTYFQNEAQLEKSRLLSDRFSAERPKGSFSTLEIQRTEQGDSAMYLCASSLGTEGDEQFFGPGTRLTVL.

This clonotype was counted a few times. This chain joins TRBV7-2 and TRBJ2-5; the match to TRBD2 covers 8 bases. Per the germline V gene, CDR1 is SGHTA and CDR2 is FQGNSA. The CDR3 spans 16 residues. V was clipped by 3 bases and J by 5 bases; unmatched bases: 11. The chain's CDR3 is CASSLRTSSVKETQYF. The CDR3 nucleotides are TGTGCCAGCAGCTTGAGGACTAGCAGTGTAAAGGAGACCCAGTACTTC. The full variable domain, completed using reference TRBV7-2 and TRBJ2-5, is GAGVSQSPSNKVTEKGKDVELRCDPISGHTALYWYRQSLGQGLEFLIYFQGNSAPDKSGLPSDRFSAERTGGSVSTLTIQRTQQEDSAVYLCASSLRTSSVKETQYFGPGTRLLVL.